This T cell receptor (beta chain) was recovered during a study of T cells after posttransplantation cyclophosphamide. The trim removed 6 bases at V and 3 bases at J, leaving 5 bases unmatched. The CDR3 has 14 amino acids. Germline CDR1 reads SEHNR; CDR2 reads FQNEAQ (reference sequence). This clone was seen at least ten times. Only in-frame clones appear in the TCRdb table, and some are missing; sequencing was by immunoSEQ multiplex PCR. This sample carries around 34,000 clones and no singletons, and less than 7.5% goes to the top ten. Sequencing used PBMCs. The TCR was taken from a woman aged 50 to 65 in good health and a related stem cell transplant donor. The chain uses TRBV7-9 and TRBJ2-7; 10 bases line up with TRBD1. The CDR3 loop is CASSSTGGFYEQYF. The DNA of the CDR3 is TGTGCCAGCAGTTCGACAGGGGGCTTCTACGAGCAGTACTTC.